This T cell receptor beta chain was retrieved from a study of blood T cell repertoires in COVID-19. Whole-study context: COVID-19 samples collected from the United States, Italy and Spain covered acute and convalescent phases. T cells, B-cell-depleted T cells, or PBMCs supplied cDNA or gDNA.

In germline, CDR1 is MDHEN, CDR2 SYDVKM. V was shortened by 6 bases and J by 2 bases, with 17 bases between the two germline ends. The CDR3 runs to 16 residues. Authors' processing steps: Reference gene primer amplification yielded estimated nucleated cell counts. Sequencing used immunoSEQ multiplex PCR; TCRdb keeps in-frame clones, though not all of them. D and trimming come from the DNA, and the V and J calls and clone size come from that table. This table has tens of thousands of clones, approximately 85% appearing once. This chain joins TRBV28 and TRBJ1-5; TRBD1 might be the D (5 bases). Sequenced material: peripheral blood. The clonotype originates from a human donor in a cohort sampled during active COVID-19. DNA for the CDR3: TGTGCCAGCAGGACACAAAAGACAGTCGGCAATCAGCCCCAGCATTTT. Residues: CASRTQKTVGNQPQHF.